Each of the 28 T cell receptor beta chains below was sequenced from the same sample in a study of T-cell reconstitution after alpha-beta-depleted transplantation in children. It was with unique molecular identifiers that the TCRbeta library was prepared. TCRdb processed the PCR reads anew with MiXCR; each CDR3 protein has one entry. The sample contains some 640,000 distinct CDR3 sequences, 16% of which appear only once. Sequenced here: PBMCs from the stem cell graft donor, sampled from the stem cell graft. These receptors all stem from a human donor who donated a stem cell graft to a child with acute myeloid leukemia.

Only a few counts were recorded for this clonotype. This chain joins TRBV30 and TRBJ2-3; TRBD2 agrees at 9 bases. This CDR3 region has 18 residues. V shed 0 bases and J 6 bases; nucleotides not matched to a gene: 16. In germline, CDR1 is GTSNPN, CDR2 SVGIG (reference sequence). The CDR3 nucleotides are TGTGCCTGGAGTGTATTGCTCTTCCCTAGCGGGGCGTGGGATACGCAGTATTTT. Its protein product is CAWSVLLFPSGAWDTQYF.

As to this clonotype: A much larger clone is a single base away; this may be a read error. CDR3 bases: TGCAGTGCTAGCCCAGATACGTACAATGCGCAGTTCTTC. Protein sequence: CSASPDTYNAQFF. This chain joins TRBV20-1 and TRBJ2-1, with D hard to call. Germline CDR1 reads DFQATT; CDR2 reads SNEGSKA (reference sequence). This CDR3 spans 13 amino acids.

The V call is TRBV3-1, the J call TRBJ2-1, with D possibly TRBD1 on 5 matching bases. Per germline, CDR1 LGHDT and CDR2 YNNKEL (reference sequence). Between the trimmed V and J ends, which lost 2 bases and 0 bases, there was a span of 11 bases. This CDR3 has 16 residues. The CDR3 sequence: CASSQRGLSSYNEQFF. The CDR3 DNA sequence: TGTGCCAGCAGCCAAAGGGGCCTAAGCTCCTACAATGAGCAGTTCTTC.

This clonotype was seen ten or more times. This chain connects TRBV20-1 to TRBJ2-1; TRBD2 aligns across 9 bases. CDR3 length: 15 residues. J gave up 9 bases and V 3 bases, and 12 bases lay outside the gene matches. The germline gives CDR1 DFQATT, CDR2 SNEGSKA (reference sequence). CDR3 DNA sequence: TGCAGTGCTAGCCGGGGCGGGGGGGCCTTTAGTGAGCAGTTCTTC. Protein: CSASRGGGAFSEQFF.

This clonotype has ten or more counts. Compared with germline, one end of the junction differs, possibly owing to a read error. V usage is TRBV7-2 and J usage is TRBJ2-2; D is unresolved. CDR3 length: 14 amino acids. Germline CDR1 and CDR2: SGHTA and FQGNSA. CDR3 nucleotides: TGCGCCAGCAGCTTGGGGATAAACACCGGGGAGCTGTTTTTT. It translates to CASSLGINTGELFF.

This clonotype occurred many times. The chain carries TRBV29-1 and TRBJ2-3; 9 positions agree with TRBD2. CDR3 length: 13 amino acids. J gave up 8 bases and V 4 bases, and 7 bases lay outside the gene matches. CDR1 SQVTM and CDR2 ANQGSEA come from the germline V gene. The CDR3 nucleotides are TGCAGCGTTGTTTCGAGCGGGGGGCGTACGCAGTATTTT. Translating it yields CSVVSSGGRTQYF.

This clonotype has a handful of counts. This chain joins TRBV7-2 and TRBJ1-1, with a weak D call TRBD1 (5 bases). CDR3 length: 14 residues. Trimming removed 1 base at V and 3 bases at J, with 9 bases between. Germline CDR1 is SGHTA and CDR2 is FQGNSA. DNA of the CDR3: TGTGCCAGCAGCTTAGGGGCAGGGCACACTGAAGCTTTCTTT. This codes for CASSLGAGHTEAFF.

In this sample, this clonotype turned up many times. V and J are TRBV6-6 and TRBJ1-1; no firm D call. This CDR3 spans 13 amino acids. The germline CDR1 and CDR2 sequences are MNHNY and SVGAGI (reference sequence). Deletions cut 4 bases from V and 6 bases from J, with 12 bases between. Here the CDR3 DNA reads TGTGCCAGCAGTTGGGGTGTGGTCGCTGAAGCTTTCTTT. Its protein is CASSWGVVAEAFF.

The CDR3 protein is CASSQRLGGGGTDTQYF. The CDR3 DNA follows: TGTGCCAGCAGCCAACGTCTCGGCGGGGGGGGCACAGATACGCAGTATTTT. This chain uses TRBV14 with TRBJ2-3; 9 bases fit TRBD2. Germline V gene sequence: CDR1 SGHDN, CDR2 FVKESK. The CDR3 is made up of 17 amino acids. V shed 2 bases, J shed 1 base, and the junction held 7 bases outside the gene matches.

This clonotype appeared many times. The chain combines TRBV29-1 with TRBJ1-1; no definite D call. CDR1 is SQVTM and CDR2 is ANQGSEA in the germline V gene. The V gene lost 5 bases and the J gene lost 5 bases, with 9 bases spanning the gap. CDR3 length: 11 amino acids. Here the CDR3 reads CSVPLGTEAFF. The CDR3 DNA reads TGCAGCGTTCCTCTAGGGACTGAAGCTTTCTTT.

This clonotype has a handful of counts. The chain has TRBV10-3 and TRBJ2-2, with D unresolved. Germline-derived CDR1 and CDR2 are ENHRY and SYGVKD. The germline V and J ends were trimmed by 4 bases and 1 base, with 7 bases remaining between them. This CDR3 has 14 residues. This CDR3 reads CAISALENTGELFF. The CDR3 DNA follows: TGTGCCATCAGTGCCCTCGAGAACACCGGGGAGCTGTTTTTT.

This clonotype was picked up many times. The CDR3 sequence: CATGGAADTQYF. In nucleotides, the CDR3 is TGTGCCACAGGGGGGGCGGCAGATACGCAGTATTTT. The rearrangement links TRBV6-5 to TRBJ2-3; either TRBD1 or TRBD2 may fit D (7 bases each). Trimming left V 10 bases short and J 4 bases short, with 12 bases between. Germline CDR1 and CDR2: MNHEY and SVGAGI. The CDR3 loop spans 12 amino acids.

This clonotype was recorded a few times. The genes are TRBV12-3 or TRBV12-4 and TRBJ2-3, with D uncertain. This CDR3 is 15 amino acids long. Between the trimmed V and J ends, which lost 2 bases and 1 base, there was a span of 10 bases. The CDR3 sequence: CASSLLASGTDTQYF. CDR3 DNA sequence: TGTGCCAGCAGTTTATTGGCGAGCGGCACAGATACGCAGTATTTT.

In DNA form, the CDR3 reads TGTGCCAGCCGAAGGGACAGATTCACAGATACGCAGTATTTT. This sequence encodes CASRRDRFTDTQYF. This chain uses TRBV7-2 with TRBJ2-3; 7 nucleotides line up with TRBD1. V dropped 8 bases and J dropped 2; count of bases not matched to a gene: 7. Germline values: CDR1 SGHTA, CDR2 FQGNSA. The length of the CDR3 is 14 residues.

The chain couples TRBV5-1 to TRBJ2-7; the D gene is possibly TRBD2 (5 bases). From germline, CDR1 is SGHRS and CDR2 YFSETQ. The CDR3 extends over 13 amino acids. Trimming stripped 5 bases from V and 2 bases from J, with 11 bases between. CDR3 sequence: CASRIAGTYEQYF. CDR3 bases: TGCGCCAGCAGAATCGCCGGGACCTACGAGCAGTACTTC.

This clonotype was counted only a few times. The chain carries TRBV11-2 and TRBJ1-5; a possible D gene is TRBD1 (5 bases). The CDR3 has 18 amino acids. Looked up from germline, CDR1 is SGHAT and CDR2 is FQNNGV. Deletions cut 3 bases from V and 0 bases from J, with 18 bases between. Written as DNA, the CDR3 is TGTGCCAGCAGCTTTTTTCAGGGCCCCCCTTATAGCAATCAGCCCCAGCATTTT. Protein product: CASSFFQGPPYSNQPQHF.

CDR3 DNA sequence: TGCGCCAGCAGCCAGCCCGACAGGGTGCACACCTTC. Protein sequence: CASSQPDRVHTF. The V and J genes are TRBV4-1 and TRBJ1-2, with 7 bases that match TRBD1. The trim removed 3 bases at V and 12 bases at J, leaving 7 bases unmatched. CDR1 and CDR2 (germline): MGHRA, YSYEKL. CDR3 length: 12 amino acids.

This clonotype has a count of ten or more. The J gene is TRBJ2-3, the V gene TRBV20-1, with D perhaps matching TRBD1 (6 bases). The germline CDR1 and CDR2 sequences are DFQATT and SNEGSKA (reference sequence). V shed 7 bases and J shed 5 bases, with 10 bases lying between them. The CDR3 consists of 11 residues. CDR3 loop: CSGGLGDTQYF. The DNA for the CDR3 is TGCAGTGGGGGGCTAGGAGATACGCAGTATTTT.

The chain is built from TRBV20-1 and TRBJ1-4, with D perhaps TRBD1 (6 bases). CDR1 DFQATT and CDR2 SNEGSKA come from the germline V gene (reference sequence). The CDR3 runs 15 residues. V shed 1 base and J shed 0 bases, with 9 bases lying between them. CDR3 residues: CSARGGPATNEKLFF. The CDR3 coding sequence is TGCAGTGCTAGAGGGGGGCCCGCAACTAATGAAAAACTGTTTTTT.

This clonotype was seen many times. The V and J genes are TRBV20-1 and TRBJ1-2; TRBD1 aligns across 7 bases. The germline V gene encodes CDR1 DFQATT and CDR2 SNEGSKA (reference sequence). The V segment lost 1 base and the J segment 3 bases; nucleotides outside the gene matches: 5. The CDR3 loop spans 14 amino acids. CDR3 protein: CSARVAGGHYGYTF. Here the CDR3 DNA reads TGCAGTGCTAGAGTCGCAGGGGGACACTATGGCTACACCTTC.

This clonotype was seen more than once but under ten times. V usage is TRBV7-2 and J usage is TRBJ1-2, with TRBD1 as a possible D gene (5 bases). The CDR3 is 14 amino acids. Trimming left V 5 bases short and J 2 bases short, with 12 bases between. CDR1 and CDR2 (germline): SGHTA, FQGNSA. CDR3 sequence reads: CASSPWGGNYGYTF. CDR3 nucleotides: TGTGCCAGCAGCCCCTGGGGGGGGAACTATGGCTACACCTTC.

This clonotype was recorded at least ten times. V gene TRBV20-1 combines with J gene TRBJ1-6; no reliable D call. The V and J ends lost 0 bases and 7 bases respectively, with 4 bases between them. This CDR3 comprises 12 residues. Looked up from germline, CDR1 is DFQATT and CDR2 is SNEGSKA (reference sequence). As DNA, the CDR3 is TGCAGTGCTAGAGAGCGGAATTCACCCCTCCACTTT. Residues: CSARERNSPLHF.

CDR3 residues: CASSDDAGTGSYEQYF. The CDR3 DNA sequence: TGTGCCAGCAGTGACGACGCCGGGACAGGATCCTACGAGCAGTACTTC. This chain uses TRBV6-1 with TRBJ2-7, with 8 bases lining up with TRBD1. The CDR3 is made up of 16 amino acids. The germline V gene encodes CDR1 MNHNS and CDR2 SASEGT. With V trimmed by 3 bases and J by 1 base, 8 bases remained unmatched.

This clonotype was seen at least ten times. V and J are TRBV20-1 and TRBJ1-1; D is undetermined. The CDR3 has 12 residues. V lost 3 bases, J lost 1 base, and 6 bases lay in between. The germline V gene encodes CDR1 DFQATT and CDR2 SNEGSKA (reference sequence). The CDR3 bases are TGCAGTGCTAGCTACCAGAACACTGAAGCTTTCTTT. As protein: CSASYQNTEAFF.

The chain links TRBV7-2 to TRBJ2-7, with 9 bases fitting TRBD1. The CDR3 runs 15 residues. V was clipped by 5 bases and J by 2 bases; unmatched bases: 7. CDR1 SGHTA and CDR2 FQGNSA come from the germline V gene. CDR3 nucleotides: TGTGCCAGCAGCCCTACTGGGACAGGGACCTACGAGCAGTACTTC. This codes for CASSPTGTGTYEQYF.

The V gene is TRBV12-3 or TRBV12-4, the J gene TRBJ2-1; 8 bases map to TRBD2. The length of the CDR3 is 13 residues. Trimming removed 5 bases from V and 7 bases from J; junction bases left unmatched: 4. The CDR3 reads CASSPTSGNEQFF. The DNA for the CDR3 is TGTGCCAGCAGTCCTACTAGCGGAAATGAGCAGTTCTTC.

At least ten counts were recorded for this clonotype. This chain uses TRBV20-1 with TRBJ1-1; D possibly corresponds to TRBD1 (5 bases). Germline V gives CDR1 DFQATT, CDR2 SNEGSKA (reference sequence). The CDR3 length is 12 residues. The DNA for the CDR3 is TGCAGCCCTCTCAGTGGGGGCACTGAAGCTTTCTTT. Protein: CSPLSGGTEAFF.

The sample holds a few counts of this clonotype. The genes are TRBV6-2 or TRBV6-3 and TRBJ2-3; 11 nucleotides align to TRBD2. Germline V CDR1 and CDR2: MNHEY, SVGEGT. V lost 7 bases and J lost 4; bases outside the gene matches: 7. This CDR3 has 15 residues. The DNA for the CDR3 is TGTGCCAGCACCCTAGAACTAGCGGGGGCAGATACGCAGTATTTT. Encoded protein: CASTLELAGADTQYF.